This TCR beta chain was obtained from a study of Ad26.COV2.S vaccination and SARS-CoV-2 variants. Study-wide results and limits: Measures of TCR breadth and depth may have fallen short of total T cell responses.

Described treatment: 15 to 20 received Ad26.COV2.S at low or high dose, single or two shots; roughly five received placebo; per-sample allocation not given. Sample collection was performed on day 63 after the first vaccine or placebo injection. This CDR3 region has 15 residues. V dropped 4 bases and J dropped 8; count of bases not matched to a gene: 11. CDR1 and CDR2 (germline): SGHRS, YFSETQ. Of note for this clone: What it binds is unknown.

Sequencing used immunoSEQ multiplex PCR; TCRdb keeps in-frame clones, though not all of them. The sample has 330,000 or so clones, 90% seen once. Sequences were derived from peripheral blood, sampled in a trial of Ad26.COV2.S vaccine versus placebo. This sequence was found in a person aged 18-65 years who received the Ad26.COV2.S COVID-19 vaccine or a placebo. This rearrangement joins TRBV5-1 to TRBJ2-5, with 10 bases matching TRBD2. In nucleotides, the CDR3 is TGCGCCAGCAGCCCCGTCACTAGCGGGGAAAGCACCCAGTACTTC. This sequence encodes CASSPVTSGESTQYF.